This T cell receptor beta chain came from a study of PD-L1 blockade in urothelial cancer. Clones were read by immunoSEQ multiplex PCR, and TCRdb kept only the in-frame ones, dropping some. The profile shows under 150,000 clones, 85% to 90% of them singletons. The time point here: peripheral blood 6 weeks after treatment start. Trimming left V 3 bases short and J 7 bases short, with 11 bases between. The CDR3 extends over 12 amino acids. Germline lookup yields CDR1 SGHRS and CDR2 YFSETQ. This TCR derives from a man in his 60s with urothelial cancer. V gene TRBV5-1 combines with J gene TRBJ2-7; no clear D. The input for sequencing was PBMCs, taken around atezolizumab (anti-PD-L1) treatment. CDR3 coding DNA: TGCGCCAGCAGCTCACCGTCGGTAGAGCAGTACTTC. Encoded protein: CASSSPSVEQYF.